A single sample gave rise to the 15 T cell receptor beta chains below, sequenced in a study of blood T cells in healthy people across ages. A second roughly 6 to 12 cycle PCR used barcoded and J-beta primers. MiXCR was run by TCRdb on the 5' RACE reads, yielding one entry per CDR3 protein. This table holds some 690,000 distinct CDR3 sequences, 22% found once. Specimen: blood. These receptors were obtained from a man between 65 and 85 years old in good health.

There are a few counts of this clonotype. The chain combines TRBV11-2 with TRBJ2-3, with D unresolved. Germline CDR1 is SGHAT and CDR2 is FQNNGV. This CDR3 comprises 14 residues. Trimming removed 2 bases from V and 2 bases from J, with 8 bases in between. CDR3 nucleotide sequence: TGTGCCAGCAGCTTAAAGGTCTCCACAGATACGCAGTATTTT. Translating it yields CASSLKVSTDTQYF.

The chain recombines TRBV24-1 with TRBJ2-5; no clear D. Trimming cost V 1 base and J 3 bases, with 8 bases left between them. CDR1 is KGHDR and CDR2 is SFDVKD in the germline V gene. This CDR3 is built from 14 residues. The CDR3 sequence: CATSDFLGKETQYF. CDR3 sequence (DNA): TGTGCCACCAGTGATTTCCTTGGGAAAGAGACCCAGTACTTC.

J is TRBJ2-7 and V is TRBV6-6; TRBD1 agrees at 8 bases. There are 15 residues in the CDR3. V was pared by 0 bases and J by 4 bases, with 5 bases of the junction left unmatched. From germline, CDR1 is MNHNY and CDR2 SVGAGI (reference sequence). This chain's CDR3 is CASSYSGGQGYEQYF. The CDR3 DNA reads as TGTGCCAGCAGTTACTCCGGTGGACAGGGTTACGAGCAGTACTTC.

V is TRBV7-3 and J is TRBJ2-3; the match to TRBD2 covers 13 bases. The V gene's germline CDR1 is SGHTA and CDR2 FQGTGA. This CDR3 is 17 amino acids long. V lost 5 bases and J lost 6; bases outside the gene matches: 11. The CDR3 loop is CASSTTGTSGIGDTQYF. The CDR3 DNA follows: TGTGCCAGCAGCACCACCGGGACTAGCGGGATAGGGGATACGCAGTATTTT.

Only one count was recorded for this clonotype. The genes are TRBV7-2 and TRBJ1-2; tentatively, D is TRBD1 (5 bases). Trimming pared 2 bases from V and 10 bases from J, leaving 17 bases between. Germline CDR1 SGHTA, CDR2 FQGNSA. This CDR3 has 14 residues. The CDR3, as DNA: TGTGCCAGCAGCTTAACCGGGACCTCCCGTAACTACACCTTC. This codes for CASSLTGTSRNYTF.

Only a few counts were recorded for this clonotype. This sequence joins TRBV24-1 and TRBJ2-1, with D perhaps matching TRBD2 (5 bases). In germline, CDR1 is KGHDR, CDR2 SFDVKD. V lost 5 bases and J 6 bases, leaving 13 bases between the germline ends. This CDR3 is built from 14 residues. For the CDR3, the DNA is TGTGCCACCAGTGTCCCTACCCTAGCCAATGAGCAGTTCTTC. Amino acid sequence: CATSVPTLANEQFF.

This clonotype showed up many times. The chain recombines TRBV12-5 with TRBJ1-5; no firm D call. The CDR3 has 13 amino acids. V was cut by 6 bases and J by 0 bases, with 6 bases left in between. Germline V gene sequence: CDR1 LGHNT, CDR2 FRNRAP. CDR3 DNA: TGTGCTAGTGGGGATAATAGCAATCAGCCCCAGCATTTT. Translation: CASGDNSNQPQHF.

This clonotype was counted a few times. The chain employs TRBV5-6 and TRBJ1-6; no firm D call. This CDR3 is 15 amino acids long. Germline V gene sequence: CDR1 SGHDT, CDR2 YYEEEE. V was cut by 1 base and J by 11 bases, with 16 bases left in between. In DNA, the CDR3 is TGTGCCAGCAGCTTGTGGGGAGTCACCCGGGCACCCCTCCACTTT. As protein: CASSLWGVTRAPLHF.

The genes are TRBV9 and TRBJ2-3; no firm D call. Per the germline V gene, CDR1 is SGDLS and CDR2 is YYNGEE. CDR3 length: 16 residues. V was shortened by 0 bases and J by 0 bases, with 11 bases between the two germline ends. For the CDR3, the DNA is TGTGCCAGCAGCGTAGGAACGGATAGCAGCACAGATACGCAGTATTTT. It is translated as CASSVGTDSSTDTQYF.

This clonotype was recorded a few times. The genes are TRBV20-1 and TRBJ1-1; 9 bases map to TRBD1. The CDR3 totals 16 residues. The V gene's germline CDR1 is DFQATT and CDR2 SNEGSKA (reference sequence). V lost 3 bases to trimming and J lost 0 bases; unmatched junction nucleotides: 8. CDR3 nucleotide sequence: TGCAGTGCTAGGGGGACAGGGACGTTTCTGAACACTGAAGCTTTCTTT. Amino acid sequence: CSARGTGTFLNTEAFF.

The chain recombines TRBV3-1 with TRBJ2-7; a possible D gene is TRBD2 (6 bases). Trimming shortened V by 5 bases and J by 10 bases, and 12 bases separated the two germline ends. Germline V gene lookup returns CDR1 LGHDT and CDR2 YNNKEL (reference sequence). The CDR3 has 11 residues. CDR3 sequence: CASSVGRNQYF. The CDR3 DNA sequence: TGTGCCAGCAGCGTAGGGAGGAACCAGTACTTC.

V gene TRBV24-1 combines with J gene TRBJ2-2; TRBD1 might be the D (6 bases). The CDR3 loop spans 15 amino acids. Between the trimmed V and J ends, which lost 4 bases and 5 bases, there was a span of 13 bases. Per the germline V gene, CDR1 is KGHDR and CDR2 is SFDVKD. For the CDR3, the DNA is TGTGCCACCAGTGAAGACAGGTTAGGGACCGGGGAGCTGTTTTTT. It encodes CATSEDRLGTGELFF.

V usage is TRBV10-3 and J usage is TRBJ1-4, with D unresolved. Germline values: CDR1 ENHRY, CDR2 SYGVKD. The length of the CDR3 is 13 residues. V was shortened by 10 bases and J by 7 bases, with 16 bases between the two germline ends. The CDR3 reads CATRRGQSEKLFF. In DNA, the CDR3 is TGTGCCACACGTCGTGGGCAGTCTGAAAAACTGTTTTTT.

This clonotype was detected only a few times. The rearrangement links TRBV7-8 to TRBJ2-2; unclear D gene. The CDR3 has 15 amino acids. Trimming left V 2 bases short and J 3 bases short, with 10 bases between. Germline CDR1 and CDR2: SGHVS and FQNEAQ. This chain's CDR3 is CASSLWGYYTGELFF. The CDR3 nucleotides read TGTGCCAGCAGCTTATGGGGATACTACACCGGGGAGCTGTTTTTT.

This clonotype showed up just a few times. The rearrangement uses TRBV6-6 and TRBJ2-1; 10 bases are shared with TRBD2. CDR3 size: 16 residues. Germline loops: CDR1 MNHNY, CDR2 SVGAGI (reference sequence). The junction had 2 bases not matched to a gene; V was cut back by 0 bases and J by 3 bases. CDR3 nucleotides: TGTGCCAGCAGTTACTCGATAGCGGGGGGCTACAATGAGCAGTTCTTC. This encodes CASSYSIAGGYNEQFF.